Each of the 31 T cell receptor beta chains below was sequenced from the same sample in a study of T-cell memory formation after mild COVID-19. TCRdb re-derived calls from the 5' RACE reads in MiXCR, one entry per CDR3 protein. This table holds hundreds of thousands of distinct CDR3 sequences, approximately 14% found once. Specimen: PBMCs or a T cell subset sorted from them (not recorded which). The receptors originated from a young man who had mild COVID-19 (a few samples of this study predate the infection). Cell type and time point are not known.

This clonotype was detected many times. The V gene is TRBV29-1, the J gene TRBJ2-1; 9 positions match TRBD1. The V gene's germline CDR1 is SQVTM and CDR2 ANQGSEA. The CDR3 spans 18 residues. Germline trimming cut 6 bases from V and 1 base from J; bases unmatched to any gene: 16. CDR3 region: CSVQTGTGLRGSYNEQFF. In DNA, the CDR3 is TGCAGCGTCCAAACCGGGACAGGGTTACGTGGGTCCTACAATGAGCAGTTCTTC.

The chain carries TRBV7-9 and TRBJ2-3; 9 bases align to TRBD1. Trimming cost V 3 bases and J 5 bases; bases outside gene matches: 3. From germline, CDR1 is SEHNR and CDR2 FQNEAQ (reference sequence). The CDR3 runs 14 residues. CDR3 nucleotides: TGTGCCAGCAGCTTCCGGGACAGGGAAGATACGCAGTATTTT. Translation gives CASSFRDREDTQYF. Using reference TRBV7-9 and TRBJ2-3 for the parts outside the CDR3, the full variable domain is DTGVSQNPRHKITKRGQNVTFRCDPISEHNRLYWYRQTLGQGPEFLTYFQNEAQLEKSRLLSDRFSAERPKGSFSTLEIQRTEQGDSAMYLCASSFRDREDTQYFGPGTRLTVL.

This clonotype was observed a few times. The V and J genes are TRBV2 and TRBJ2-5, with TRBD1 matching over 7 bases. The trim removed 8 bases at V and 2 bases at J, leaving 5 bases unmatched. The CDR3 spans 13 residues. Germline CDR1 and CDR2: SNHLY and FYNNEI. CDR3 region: CASEQGIQETQYF. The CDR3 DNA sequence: TGTGCCAGCGAACAGGGGATACAAGAGACCCAGTACTTC.

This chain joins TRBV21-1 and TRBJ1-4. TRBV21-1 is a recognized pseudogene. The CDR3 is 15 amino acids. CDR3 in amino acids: CASSPCRATNEKLFF. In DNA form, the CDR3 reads TGTGCCAGCAGCCCCTGCCGAGCAACTAATGAAAAACTGTTTTTT.

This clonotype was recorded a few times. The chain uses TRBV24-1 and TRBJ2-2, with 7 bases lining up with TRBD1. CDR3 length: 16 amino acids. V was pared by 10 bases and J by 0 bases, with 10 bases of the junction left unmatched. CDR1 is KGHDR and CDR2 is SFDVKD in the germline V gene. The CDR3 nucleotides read TGTGCCACTTCAAAGGGACAGTTTACGAACACCGGGGAGCTGTTTTTT. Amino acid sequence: CATSKGQFTNTGELFF.

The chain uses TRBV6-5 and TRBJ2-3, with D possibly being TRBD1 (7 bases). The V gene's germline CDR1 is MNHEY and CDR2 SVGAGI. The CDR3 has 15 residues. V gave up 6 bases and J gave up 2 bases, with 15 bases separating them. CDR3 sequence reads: CASRTTGEVTDTQYF. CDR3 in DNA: TGTGCCAGCAGAACCACAGGGGAGGTCACAGATACGCAGTATTTT.

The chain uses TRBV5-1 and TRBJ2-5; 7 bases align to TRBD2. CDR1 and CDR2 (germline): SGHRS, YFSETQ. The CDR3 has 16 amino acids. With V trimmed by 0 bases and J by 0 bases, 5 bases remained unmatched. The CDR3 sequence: CASSLVPAGNQETQYF. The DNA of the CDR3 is TGCGCCAGCAGCTTGGTGCCAGCGGGGAACCAAGAGACCCAGTACTTC.

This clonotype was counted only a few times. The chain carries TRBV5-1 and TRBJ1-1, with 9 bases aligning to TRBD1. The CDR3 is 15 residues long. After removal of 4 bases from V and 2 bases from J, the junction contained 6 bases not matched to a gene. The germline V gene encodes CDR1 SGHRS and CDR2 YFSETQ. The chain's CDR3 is CASSPRTGDNTEAFF. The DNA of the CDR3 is TGCGCCAGCAGCCCGAGGACAGGGGACAACACTGAAGCTTTCTTT.

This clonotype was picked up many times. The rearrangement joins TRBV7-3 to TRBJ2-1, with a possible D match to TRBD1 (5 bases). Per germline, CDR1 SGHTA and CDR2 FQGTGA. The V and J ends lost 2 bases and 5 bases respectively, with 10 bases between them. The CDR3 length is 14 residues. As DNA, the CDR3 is TGTGCCAGCAGCTTATACCAGGGCAACAATGAGCAGTTCTTC. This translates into CASSLYQGNNEQFF.

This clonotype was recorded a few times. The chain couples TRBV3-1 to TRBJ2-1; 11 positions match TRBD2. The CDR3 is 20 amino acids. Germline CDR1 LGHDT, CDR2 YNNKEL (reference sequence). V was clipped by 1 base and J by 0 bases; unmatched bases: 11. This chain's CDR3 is CASSQVLAGGQVSSYNEQFF. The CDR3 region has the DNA TGTGCCAGCAGCCAAGTGTTAGCGGGGGGGCAAGTGAGCTCCTACAATGAGCAGTTCTTC.

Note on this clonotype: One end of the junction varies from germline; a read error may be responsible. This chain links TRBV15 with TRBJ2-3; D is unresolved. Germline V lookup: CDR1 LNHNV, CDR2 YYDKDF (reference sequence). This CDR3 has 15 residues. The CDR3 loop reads CDTSRDLSVTDTQYF. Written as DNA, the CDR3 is TGTGACACCAGCAGAGATCTGAGTGTTACAGATACGCAGTATTTT.

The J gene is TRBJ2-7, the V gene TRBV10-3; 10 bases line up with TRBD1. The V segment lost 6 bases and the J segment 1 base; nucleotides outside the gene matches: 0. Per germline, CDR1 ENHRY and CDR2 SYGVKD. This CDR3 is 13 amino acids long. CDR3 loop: CAIRGQGSYEQYV. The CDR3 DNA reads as TGTGCCATCAGGGGACAGGGGTCCTACGAGCAGTACGTC.

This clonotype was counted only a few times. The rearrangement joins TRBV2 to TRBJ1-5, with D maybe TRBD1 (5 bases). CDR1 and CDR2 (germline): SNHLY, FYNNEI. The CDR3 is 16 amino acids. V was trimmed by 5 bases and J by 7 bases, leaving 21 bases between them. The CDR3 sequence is CASSLLDTDRNQPQHF. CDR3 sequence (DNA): TGTGCCAGCAGTCTCCTGGACACGGACCGAAACCAGCCCCAGCATTTT.

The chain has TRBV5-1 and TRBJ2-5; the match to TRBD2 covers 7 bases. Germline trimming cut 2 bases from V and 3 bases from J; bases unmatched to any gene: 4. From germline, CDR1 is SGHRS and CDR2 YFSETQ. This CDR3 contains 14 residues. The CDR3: CASSLAGTKETQYF. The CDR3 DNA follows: TGCGCCAGCAGCTTAGCGGGGACGAAAGAGACCCAGTACTTC.

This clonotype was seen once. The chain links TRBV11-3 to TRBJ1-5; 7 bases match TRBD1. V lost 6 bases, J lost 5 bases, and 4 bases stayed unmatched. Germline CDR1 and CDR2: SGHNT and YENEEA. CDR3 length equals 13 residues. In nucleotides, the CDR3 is TGTGCCAGCAGTTGGGACAGTTATCAGCCCCAGCATTTT. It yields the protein CASSWDSYQPQHF.

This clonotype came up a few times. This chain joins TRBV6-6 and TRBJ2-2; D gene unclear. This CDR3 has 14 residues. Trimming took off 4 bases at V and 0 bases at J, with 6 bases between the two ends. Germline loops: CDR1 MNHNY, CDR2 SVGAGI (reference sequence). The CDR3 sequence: CASSWQSNTGELFF. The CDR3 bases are TGTGCCAGCAGTTGGCAGTCGAACACCGGGGAGCTGTTTTTT.

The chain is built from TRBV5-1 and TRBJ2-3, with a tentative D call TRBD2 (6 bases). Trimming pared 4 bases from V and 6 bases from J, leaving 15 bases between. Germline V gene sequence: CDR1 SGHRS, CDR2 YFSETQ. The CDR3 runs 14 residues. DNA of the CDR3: TGCGCCAGCAGCATTGGAGGGGTTGGGGATACGCAGTATTTT. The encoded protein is CASSIGGVGDTQYF.

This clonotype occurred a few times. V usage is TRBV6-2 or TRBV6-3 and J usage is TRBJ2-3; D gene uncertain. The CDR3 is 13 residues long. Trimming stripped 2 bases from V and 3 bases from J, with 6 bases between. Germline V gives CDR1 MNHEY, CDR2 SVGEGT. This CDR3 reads CASSYGRTDTQYF. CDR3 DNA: TGTGCCAGCAGTTACGGTCGGACAGATACGCAGTATTTT.

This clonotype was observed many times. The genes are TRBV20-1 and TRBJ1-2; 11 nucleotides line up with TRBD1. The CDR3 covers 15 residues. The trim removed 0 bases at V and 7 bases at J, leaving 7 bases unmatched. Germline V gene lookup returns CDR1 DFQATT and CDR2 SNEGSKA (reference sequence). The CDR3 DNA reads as TGCAGTGCTAGAGAAAGGACAGGGGGCCTGGGTGGCTACACCTTC. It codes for CSARERTGGLGGYTF.

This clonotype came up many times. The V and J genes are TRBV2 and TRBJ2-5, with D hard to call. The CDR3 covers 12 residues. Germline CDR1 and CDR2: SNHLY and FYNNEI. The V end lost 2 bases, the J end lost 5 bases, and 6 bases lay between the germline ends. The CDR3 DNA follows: TGTGCCAGCAGTGAATTTGAGGAGACCCAGTACTTC. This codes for CASSEFEETQYF.

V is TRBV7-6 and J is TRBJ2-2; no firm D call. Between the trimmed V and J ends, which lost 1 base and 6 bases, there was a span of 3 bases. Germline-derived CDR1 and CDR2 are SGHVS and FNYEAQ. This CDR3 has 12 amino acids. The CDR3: CASSLVSGELFF. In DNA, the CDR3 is TGTGCCAGCAGCTTAGTGTCCGGGGAGCTGTTTTTT.

DNA of the CDR3: TGCGCCACTCGACCGACGGCTAGTTCCAGCACAGATACGCAGTATTTT. Protein sequence: CATRPTASSSTDTQYF. The chain couples TRBV5-1 to TRBJ2-3; D is unresolved. The ends were cut back, 9 bases at V and 0 bases at J, with 20 bases in the middle. The CDR3 spans 16 residues. Germline V CDR1 and CDR2: SGHRS, YFSETQ.

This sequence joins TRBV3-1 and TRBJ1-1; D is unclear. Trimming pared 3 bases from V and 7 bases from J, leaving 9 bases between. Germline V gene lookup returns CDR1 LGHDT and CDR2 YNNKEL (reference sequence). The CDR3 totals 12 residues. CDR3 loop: CASSHEDGEAFF. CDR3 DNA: TGTGCCAGCAGCCATGAGGACGGTGAAGCTTTCTTT.

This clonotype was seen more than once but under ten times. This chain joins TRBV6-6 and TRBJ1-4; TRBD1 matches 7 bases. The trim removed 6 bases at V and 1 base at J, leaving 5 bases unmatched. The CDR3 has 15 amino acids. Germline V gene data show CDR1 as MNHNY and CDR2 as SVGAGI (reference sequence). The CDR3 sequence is CASRYRDRTNEKLFF. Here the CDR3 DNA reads TGTGCCAGCAGGTACCGGGACAGAACTAATGAAAAACTGTTTTTT.

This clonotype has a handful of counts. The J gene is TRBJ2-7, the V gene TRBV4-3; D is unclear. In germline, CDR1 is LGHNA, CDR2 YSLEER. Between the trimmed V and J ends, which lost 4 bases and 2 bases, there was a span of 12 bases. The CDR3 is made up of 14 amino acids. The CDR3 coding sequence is TGCGCCAGCAGCCCAGATTCGTGGGCCTACGAGCAGTACTTC. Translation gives CASSPDSWAYEQYF.

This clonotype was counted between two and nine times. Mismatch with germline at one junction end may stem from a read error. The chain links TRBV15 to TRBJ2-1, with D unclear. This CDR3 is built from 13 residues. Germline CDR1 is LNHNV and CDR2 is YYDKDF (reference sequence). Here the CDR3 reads CDTSRTTHNEQFF. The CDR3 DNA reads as TGTGACACCAGCAGAACTACGCACAATGAGCAGTTCTTC.

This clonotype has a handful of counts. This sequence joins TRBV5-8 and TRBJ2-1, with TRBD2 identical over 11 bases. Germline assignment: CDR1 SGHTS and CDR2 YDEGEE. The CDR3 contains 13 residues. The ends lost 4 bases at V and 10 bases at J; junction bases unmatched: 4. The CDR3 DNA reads TGTGCCAGCAGCGCCGGGACTAGCGGCGAGCAGTTCTTC. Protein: CASSAGTSGEQFF.

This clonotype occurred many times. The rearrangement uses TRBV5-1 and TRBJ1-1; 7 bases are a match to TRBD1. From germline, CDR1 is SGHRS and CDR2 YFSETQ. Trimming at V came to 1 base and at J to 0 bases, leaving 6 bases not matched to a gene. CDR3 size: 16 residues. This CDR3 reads CASSLNRGLVNTEAFF. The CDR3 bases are TGCGCCAGCAGCTTGAACAGGGGATTGGTGAACACTGAAGCTTTCTTT. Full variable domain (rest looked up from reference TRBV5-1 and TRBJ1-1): KAGVTQTPRYLIKTRGQQVTLSCSPISGHRSVSWYQQTPGQGLQFLFEYFSETQRNKGNFPGRFSGRQFSNSRSEMNVSTLELGDSALYLCASSLNRGLVNTEAFFGQGTRLTVV.

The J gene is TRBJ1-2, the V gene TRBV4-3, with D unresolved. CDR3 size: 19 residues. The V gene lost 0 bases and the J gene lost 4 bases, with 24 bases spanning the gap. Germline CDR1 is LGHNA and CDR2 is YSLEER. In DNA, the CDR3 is TGCGCCAGCAGCCAAGATCCTCATCCAGCCCGGGATCCGAGCTATGGCTACACCTTC. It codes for CASSQDPHPARDPSYGYTF.

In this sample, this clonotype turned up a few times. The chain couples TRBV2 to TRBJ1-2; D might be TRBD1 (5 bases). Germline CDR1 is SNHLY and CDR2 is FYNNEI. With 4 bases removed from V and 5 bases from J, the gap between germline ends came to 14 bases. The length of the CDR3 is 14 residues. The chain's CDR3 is CASSGVREGYGYTF. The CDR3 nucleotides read TGTGCCAGCAGTGGGGTCAGGGAGGGGTATGGCTACACCTTC.

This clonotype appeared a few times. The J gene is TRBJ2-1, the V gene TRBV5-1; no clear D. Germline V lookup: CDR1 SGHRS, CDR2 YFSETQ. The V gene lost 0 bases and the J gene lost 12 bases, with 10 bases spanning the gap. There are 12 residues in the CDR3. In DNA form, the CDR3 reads TGCGCCAGCAGCTTGGTCGACGGCGGGCAGTTCTTC. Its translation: CASSLVDGGQFF.